This T cell receptor (beta chain) stems from a study of shared clonotypes between healthy human individuals. Across the study: Samples came from a couple of female and a few male donors aged 18 to 49.

Authors' analysis steps: ImmunoSEQ junction-only sequences lacked quality scores, so their filtering differed. Using immunoSEQ multiplex PCR, the repertoire was profiled, and TCRdb retains in-frame clones only, with some absent. That table is the source of V, J and clone size, and D and trimming were worked out from the DNA. The sample records around 340,000 clones, about 73% being singletons. The V end lost 0 bases, the J end lost 0 bases, and 11 bases lay between the germline ends. Germline V gene data show CDR1 as SNHLY and CDR2 as FYNNEI. There are 17 residues in the CDR3. The sample taken for sequencing was memory CD4+ T cells sorted from blood. Subset of the sample: CD45RA-negative fraction. The source of this sequence is a man under 40 in good health. The chain links TRBV2 to TRBJ2-2; a weak D match, TRBD1 (6 bases). CDR3 coding DNA: TGTGCCAGCAGTGAAGCAGAACAGGGCGCGAACACCGGGGAGCTGTTTTTT. Encoded protein: CASSEAEQGANTGELFF.